The 29 T cell receptor beta chains reported below all come from one sample, sequenced in a study of blood T cell repertoires in COVID-19. Data came from immunoSEQ multiplex PCR; TCRdb stores just in-frame clones and leaves some out. The sample has more than 90,000 clones, 87% seen once. Sequencing input: peripheral blood. These receptors all stem from a woman aged 25-40 years with acute or convalescent COVID-19.

This sequence joins TRBV13 and TRBJ1-1; no reliable D call. V lost 5 bases and J lost 4, with 11 bases in between. The CDR3 contains 13 residues. From germline, CDR1 is PRHDT and CDR2 FYEKMQ (reference sequence). CDR3 amino acids: CASSPPHSTEAFF. CDR3 DNA: TGTGCCAGCAGCCCACCCCATAGCACTGAAGCTTTCTTT.

V gene TRBV19 combines with J gene TRBJ1-2, with unresolved D. V was trimmed by 3 bases and J by 0 bases, leaving 8 bases between them. Germline V lookup: CDR1 LNHDA, CDR2 SQIVND (reference sequence). The CDR3 has 14 amino acids. The CDR3 DNA is TGTGCCAGTAGTATCTCCGGGGCTAACTATGGCTACACCTTC. Translation: CASSISGANYGYTF. The whole variable domain, filled in from reference TRBV19 and TRBJ1-2, reads DGGITQSPKYLFRKEGQNVTLSCEQNLNHDAMYWYRQDPGQGLRLIYYSQIVNDFQKGDIAEGYSVSREKKESFPLTVTSAQKNPTAFYLCASSISGANYGYTFGSGTRLTVV.

The chain carries TRBV28 and TRBJ1-4; D unresolved. The germline V and J ends were trimmed by 2 bases and 8 bases, with 6 bases remaining between them. This CDR3 contains 12 residues. Germline V gives CDR1 MDHEN, CDR2 SYDVKM. This CDR3 reads CASSLTGEKLFF. CDR3 coding DNA: TGTGCCAGCAGTTTAACCGGGGAAAAACTGTTTTTT.

This clone showed up just once. This chain uses TRBV6-5 with TRBJ2-1; D perhaps matches TRBD1 (6 bases). V was cut by 2 bases and J by 2 bases, with 10 bases left in between. Per germline, CDR1 MNHEY and CDR2 SVGAGI. This CDR3 is 15 amino acids long. CDR3 loop: CASSYDRSTYNEQFF. In DNA form, the CDR3 reads TGTGCCAGCAGTTACGACAGGTCTACCTACAATGAGCAGTTCTTC.

CDR3 DNA sequence: TGCGCCAGCAGCTTGGAAGGGGACACCGTCTACGAGCAGTACTTC. Translated, it gives CASSLEGDTVYEQYF. This sequence joins TRBV5-1 and TRBJ2-7; D might be TRBD1 (6 bases). V lost 0 bases, J lost 3 bases, and 13 bases lay in between. The CDR3 runs to 15 residues. CDR1 and CDR2 (germline): SGHRS, YFSETQ.

CDR3 sequence reads: CASSPGQGFSPLHF. The CDR3 nucleotides are TGTGCCAGCAGTCCGGGACAGGGGTTTTCACCCCTCCACTTT. The genes are TRBV2 and TRBJ1-6; 10 bases are a match to TRBD1. The CDR3 length is 14 residues. With 5 bases clipped from V and 9 bases from J, the junction kept 4 bases outside the gene matches. Looked up from germline, CDR1 is SNHLY and CDR2 is FYNNEI. The whole variable domain, filled in from reference TRBV2 and TRBJ1-6, reads EPEVTQTPSHQVTQMGQEVILRCVPISNHLYFYWYRQILGQKVEFLVSFYNNEISEKSEIFDDQFSVERPDGSNFTLKIRSTKLEDSAMYFCASSPGQGFSPLHFGNGTRLTVT.

The chain couples TRBV2 to TRBJ2-7; possibly TRBD1 for D (6 bases). Trimming left V 6 bases short and J 6 bases short, with 9 bases between. This CDR3 has 11 amino acids. CDR1 SNHLY and CDR2 FYNNEI come from the germline V gene. DNA for the CDR3: TGTGCCAGCAGCCAAGGGGGCGAGCAGTACTTC. Translated: CASSQGGEQYF.

This rearrangement joins TRBV11-3 to TRBJ2-1; 7 bases align to TRBD1. From germline, CDR1 is SGHNT and CDR2 YENEEA. Trimming cost V 5 bases and J 12 bases; bases outside gene matches: 10. This CDR3 region has 13 residues. The chain's CDR3 is CASSLTGVGGQFF. The CDR3 DNA reads as TGTGCCAGCAGCCTCACAGGGGTAGGTGGGCAGTTCTTC. The variable domain in full, completed from reference TRBV11-3 and TRBJ2-1, reads EAGVVQSPRYKIIEKKQPVAFWCNPISGHNTLYWYLQNLGQGPELLIRYENEEAVDDSQLPKDRFSAERLKGVDSTLKIQPAELGDSAVYLCASSLTGVGGQFFGPGTRLTVL.

The J gene is TRBJ1-1, the V gene TRBV27, with TRBD1 matching 9 bases. Germline-derived CDR1 and CDR2 are MNHEY and SMNVEV (reference sequence). The CDR3 is 13 amino acids. J gave up 10 bases and V 1 base, and 4 bases lay outside the gene matches. The CDR3 sequence: CASSLWTGEGAFF. DNA for the CDR3: TGTGCCAGCAGTTTATGGACAGGGGAAGGAGCTTTCTTT.

This clone appeared a single time. The rearrangement uses TRBV5-1 and TRBJ2-5; TRBD2 is a possible D gene (5 bases). CDR3 length: 14 amino acids. Trimming shortened V by 7 bases and J by 7 bases, and 20 bases separated the two germline ends. Looked up from germline, CDR1 is SGHRS and CDR2 is YFSETQ. The CDR3 DNA reads TGCGCCAGCTCTCCGGGCAGTCAAGAGGGGACCCAGTACTTC. Translated: CASSPGSQEGTQYF.

The V call is TRBV2, the J call TRBJ1-1, with a possible D match to TRBD1 (5 bases). The CDR3 is 15 residues long. CDR1 and CDR2 from the germline V gene are SNHLY and FYNNEI. V gave up 6 bases and J gave up 0 bases, with 14 bases separating them. CDR3 in DNA: TGTGCCAGCAGGCGACAGATAACCATGAACACTGAAGCTTTCTTT. Its translation is CASRRQITMNTEAFF.

V and J are TRBV6-6 and TRBJ1-5, with D possibly matching TRBD1 (5 bases). This CDR3 region has 13 residues. Germline CDR1 is MNHNY and CDR2 is SVGAGI (reference sequence). The V end lost 6 bases, the J end lost 5 bases, and 11 bases lay between the germline ends. The CDR3 bases are TGTGCCAGCAGCCCCTGGGGCGATCAGCCCCAGCATTTT. Translating it yields CASSPWGDQPQHF.

This chain connects TRBV7-9 to TRBJ2-6, with 8 bases lining up with TRBD1. V trimming: 2 bases; J trimming: 3 bases; junction bases outside the gene matches: 6. Germline assignment: CDR1 SEHNR and CDR2 FQNEAQ (reference sequence). The length of the CDR3 is 17 residues. This CDR3 reads CASSLNPGGFGANVLTF. CDR3 bases: TGTGCCAGCAGCTTAAACCCAGGGGGCTTTGGGGCCAACGTCCTGACTTTC.

The rearrangement links TRBV9 to TRBJ1-5, with a tentative D call TRBD1 (5 bases). CDR3 length equals 13 residues. The germline V gene has CDR1 SGDLS and CDR2 YYNGEE. V was pared by 6 bases and J by 7 bases, with 14 bases between. This chain's CDR3 is CASNRQPGQPQHF. The CDR3 coding sequence is TGTGCCAGCAACCGACAGCCTGGCCAGCCCCAGCATTTT.

The rearrangement links TRBV19 to TRBJ2-7; 7 bases agree with TRBD2. The V segment lost 6 bases and the J segment 3 bases; nucleotides outside the gene matches: 14. The germline V gene encodes CDR1 LNHDA and CDR2 SQIVND (reference sequence). The CDR3 is made up of 16 amino acids. The chain's CDR3 is CASSTPMGGESYEQYF. CDR3 coding DNA: TGTGCCAGTAGCACCCCGATGGGAGGGGAAAGCTACGAGCAGTACTTC.

CDR3 bases: TGTGCCAGCGGCGGGACAGGCCGCACAGATACGCAGTATTTT. It yields the protein CASGGTGRTDTQYF. V and J are TRBV28 and TRBJ2-3; TRBD1 matches 8 bases. Losses at the gene ends were 8 bases for V and 1 base for J; bases not matched to a gene: 5. The CDR3 runs 14 residues. The germline V gene has CDR1 MDHEN and CDR2 SYDVKM.

V is TRBV2 and J is TRBJ2-7; 10 positions match TRBD1. The junction had 3 bases not matched to a gene; V was cut back by 7 bases and J by 3 bases. The CDR3 extends over 13 amino acids. Per germline, CDR1 SNHLY and CDR2 FYNNEI. Written as DNA, the CDR3 is TGTGCCAGCACCGGGACAGGGGACTACGAGCAGTACTTC. Translation gives CASTGTGDYEQYF.

The J gene is TRBJ1-2, the V gene TRBV29-1; possible D gene TRBD1, 6 bases. The CDR3 consists of 14 residues. CDR1 and CDR2 (germline): SQVTM, ANQGSEA. Trimming pared 6 bases from V and 5 bases from J, leaving 19 bases between. CDR3 DNA: TGCAGCGTCCCTTCAGGGGCCCCCGATTATGGCTACACCTTC. Amino acid sequence: CSVPSGAPDYGYTF.

This chain uses TRBV11-1 with TRBJ1-2, with D possibly TRBD1 on 6 matching bases. Germline V gene data show CDR1 as SGHAT and CDR2 as FQDESV (reference sequence). The CDR3 is 14 residues long. The V end lost 4 bases, the J end lost 5 bases, and 14 bases lay between the germline ends. CDR3 sequence reads: CASSSGTPIYGYTF. DNA of the CDR3: TGTGCCAGCAGCTCCGGGACACCGATATATGGCTACACCTTC.

The rearrangement uses TRBV27 and TRBJ1-2; 11 bases align to TRBD1. Trimming took 3 bases from V and 7 from J; bases not matched to a gene: 7. The CDR3 is 15 residues long. Germline values: CDR1 MNHEY, CDR2 SMNVEV (reference sequence). Here the CDR3 reads CASSFSRTGGSGYTF. CDR3 bases: TGTGCCAGCAGTTTTTCTAGGACAGGGGGCTCTGGCTACACCTTC.

This chain joins TRBV5-1 and TRBJ2-1; 11 bases match TRBD2. CDR1 and CDR2 from the germline V gene are SGHRS and YFSETQ. V was pared by 4 bases and J by 0 bases, with 6 bases of the junction left unmatched. CDR3 length: 17 residues. CDR3 in amino acids: CASSLTSGASSYNEQFF. CDR3 nucleotides: TGCGCCAGCAGCCTGACTAGCGGGGCCAGCTCCTACAATGAGCAGTTCTTC.

This clone has only a few counts. The rearrangement links TRBV6-6 to TRBJ1-4; tentative D call: TRBD1 (5 bases). V was pared by 5 bases and J by 0 bases, with 10 bases between. CDR3 length: 15 residues. Germline CDR1 reads MNHNY; CDR2 reads SVGAGI (reference sequence). The chain's CDR3 is CASSPGFATNEKLFF. In DNA form, the CDR3 reads TGTGCCAGCAGTCCAGGGTTCGCAACTAATGAAAAACTGTTTTTT.

In regard to this clone: An end of the junction differs from the germline gene, which may be a read error. This chain connects TRBV10-1 to TRBJ1-1; 9 bases match TRBD1. This CDR3 comprises 14 residues. CDR1 WNHNN and CDR2 SYGVQD come from the germline V gene (reference sequence). This chain's CDR3 is CASTEGQGGTEAFF. In DNA form, the CDR3 reads TGCGCCAGCACTGAGGGACAGGGAGGCACTGAAGCTTTCTTT.

The chain employs TRBV5-1 and TRBJ1-1, with D possibly being TRBD1 (6 bases). Trimming took 4 bases from V and 3 from J, leaving 22 bases between them. Germline CDR1 SGHRS, CDR2 YFSETQ. The CDR3 sequence is 17 residues long. Here the CDR3 reads CASSSQSYRVADTEAFF. The CDR3 nucleotides read TGCGCCAGCAGCAGCCAATCCTACAGGGTTGCGGACACTGAAGCTTTCTTT.

The chain is built from TRBV5-6 and TRBJ2-1; maybe TRBD1 (5 bases). This CDR3 spans 15 amino acids. Germline V CDR1 and CDR2: SGHDT, YYEEEE. With 2 bases removed from V and 3 bases from J, the gap between germline ends came to 12 bases. For the CDR3, the DNA is TGTGCCAGCAGCTTTATAGGGGAAAGCTACAATGAGCAGTTCTTC. This encodes CASSFIGESYNEQFF.

This chain connects TRBV11-2 to TRBJ2-7, with 10 positions matching TRBD1. CDR1 is SGHAT, CDR2 FQNNGV, per germline. The CDR3 loop spans 12 amino acids. V shed 5 bases, J shed 11 bases, and the junction held 6 bases outside the gene matches. The chain's CDR3 is CASSPGQGKEYF. In DNA, the CDR3 is TGTGCCAGCAGCCCGGGACAGGGGAAAGAGTACTTC.

This chain uses TRBV28 with TRBJ1-5; 7 bases align to TRBD1. The CDR3 is 15 amino acids. Looked up from germline, CDR1 is MDHEN and CDR2 is SYDVKM. J was trimmed by 3 bases and V by 10 bases; bases with no gene match: 12. The CDR3 sequence: CATCPLTGANQPQHF. As DNA, the CDR3 is TGTGCCACCTGCCCCCTTACAGGGGCCAATCAGCCCCAGCATTTT.

Written as DNA, the CDR3 is TGTGCCAGCAGCCCTTCAGGGGTATTCGAGAACACTGAAGCTTTCTTT. It encodes CASSPSGVFENTEAFF. The chain couples TRBV11-2 to TRBJ1-1; D might be TRBD1 (6 bases). The ends were cut back, 5 bases at V and 1 base at J, with 17 bases in the middle. The CDR3 extends over 16 amino acids. The germline gives CDR1 SGHAT, CDR2 FQNNGV. The full variable domain, rest sourced from reference TRBV11-2 and TRBJ1-1, is EAGVAQSPRYKIIEKRQSVAFWCNPISGHATLYWYQQILGQGPKLLIQFQNNGVVDDSQLPKDRFSAERLKGVDSTLKIQPAKLEDSAVYLCASSPSGVFENTEAFFGQGTRLTVV.

The chain couples TRBV11-3 to TRBJ1-2, with a tentative D call TRBD1 (6 bases). The ends were cut back, 5 bases at V and 5 bases at J, with 9 bases in the middle. This CDR3 spans 12 amino acids. Per germline, CDR1 SGHNT and CDR2 YENEEA. The CDR3, as DNA: TGTGCCAGCAGCCCAGGACAGTATGGCTACACCTTC. Amino acid sequence: CASSPGQYGYTF.